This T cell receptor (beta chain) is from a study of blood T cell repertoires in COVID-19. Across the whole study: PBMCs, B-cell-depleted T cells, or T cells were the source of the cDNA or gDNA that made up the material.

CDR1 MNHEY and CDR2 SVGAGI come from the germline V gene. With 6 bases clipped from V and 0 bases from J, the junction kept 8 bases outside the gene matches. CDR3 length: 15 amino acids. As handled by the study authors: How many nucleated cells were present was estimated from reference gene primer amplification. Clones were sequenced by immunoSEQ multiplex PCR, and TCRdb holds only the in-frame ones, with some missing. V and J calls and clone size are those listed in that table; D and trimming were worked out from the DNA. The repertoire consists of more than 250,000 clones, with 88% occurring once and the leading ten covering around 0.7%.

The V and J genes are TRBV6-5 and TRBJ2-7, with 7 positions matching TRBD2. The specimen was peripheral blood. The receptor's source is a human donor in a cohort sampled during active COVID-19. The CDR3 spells CASSPTSPSSYEQYF. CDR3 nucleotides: TGTGCCAGCAGCCCGACTAGCCCAAGCTCCTACGAGCAGTACTTC.